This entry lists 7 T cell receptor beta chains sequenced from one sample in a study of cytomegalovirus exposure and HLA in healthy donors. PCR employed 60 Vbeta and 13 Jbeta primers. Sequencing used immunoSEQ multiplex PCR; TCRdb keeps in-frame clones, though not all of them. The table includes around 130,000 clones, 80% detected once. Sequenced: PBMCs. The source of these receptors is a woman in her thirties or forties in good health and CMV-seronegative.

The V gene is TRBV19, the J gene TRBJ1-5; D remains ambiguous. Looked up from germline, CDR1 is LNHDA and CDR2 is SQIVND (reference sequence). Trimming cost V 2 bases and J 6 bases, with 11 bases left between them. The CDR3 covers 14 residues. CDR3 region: CASSISLTGQPQHF. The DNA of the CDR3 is TGTGCCAGTAGTATATCCCTTACGGGTCAGCCCCAGCATTTT.

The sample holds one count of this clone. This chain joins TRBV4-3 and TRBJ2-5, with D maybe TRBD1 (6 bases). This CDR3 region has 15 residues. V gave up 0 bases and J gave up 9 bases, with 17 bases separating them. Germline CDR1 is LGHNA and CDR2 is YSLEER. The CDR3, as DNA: TGCGCCAGCAGCCAAGAAGGGACACTCCAAGGGGCCCAGTACTTC. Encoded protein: CASSQEGTLQGAQYF.

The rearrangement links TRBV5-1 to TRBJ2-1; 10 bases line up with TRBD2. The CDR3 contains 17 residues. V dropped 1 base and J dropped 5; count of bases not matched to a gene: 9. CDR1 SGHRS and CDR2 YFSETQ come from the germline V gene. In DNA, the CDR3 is TGCGCCAGCAGCTTGAATATATTACTAGCGGGAAACAATGAGCAGTTCTTC. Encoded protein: CASSLNILLAGNNEQFF.

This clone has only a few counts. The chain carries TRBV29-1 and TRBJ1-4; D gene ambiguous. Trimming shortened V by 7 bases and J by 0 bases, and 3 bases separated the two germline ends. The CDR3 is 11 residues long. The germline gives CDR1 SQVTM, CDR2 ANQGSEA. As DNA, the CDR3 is TGCAGCGCCGCAACTAATGAAAAACTGTTTTTT. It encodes CSAATNEKLFF.

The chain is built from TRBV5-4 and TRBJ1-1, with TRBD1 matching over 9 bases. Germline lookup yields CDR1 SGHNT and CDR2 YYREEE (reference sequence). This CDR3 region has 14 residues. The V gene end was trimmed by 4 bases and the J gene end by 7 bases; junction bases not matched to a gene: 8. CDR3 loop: CASSAPDRGDEAFF. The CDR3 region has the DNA TGTGCCAGCAGCGCGCCGGACAGGGGAGATGAAGCTTTCTTT.

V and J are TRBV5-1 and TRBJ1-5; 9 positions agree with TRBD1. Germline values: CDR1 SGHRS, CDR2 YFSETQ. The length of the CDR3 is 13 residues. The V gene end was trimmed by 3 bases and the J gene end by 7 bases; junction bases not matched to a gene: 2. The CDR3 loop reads CASSWTGDQPQHF. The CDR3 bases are TGCGCCAGCAGCTGGACAGGGGACCAGCCCCAGCATTTT. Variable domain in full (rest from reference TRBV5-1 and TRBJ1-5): KAGVTQTPRYLIKTRGQQVTLSCSPISGHRSVSWYQQTPGQGLQFLFEYFSETQRNKGNFPGRFSGRQFSNSRSEMNVSTLELGDSALYLCASSWTGDQPQHFGDGTRLSIL.

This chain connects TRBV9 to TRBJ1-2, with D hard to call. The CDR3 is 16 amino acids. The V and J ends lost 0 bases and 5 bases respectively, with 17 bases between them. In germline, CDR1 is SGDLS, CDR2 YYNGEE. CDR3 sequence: CASSVVSVPRSYGYTF. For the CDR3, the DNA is TGTGCCAGCAGCGTAGTATCCGTTCCTAGGTCATATGGCTACACCTTC.